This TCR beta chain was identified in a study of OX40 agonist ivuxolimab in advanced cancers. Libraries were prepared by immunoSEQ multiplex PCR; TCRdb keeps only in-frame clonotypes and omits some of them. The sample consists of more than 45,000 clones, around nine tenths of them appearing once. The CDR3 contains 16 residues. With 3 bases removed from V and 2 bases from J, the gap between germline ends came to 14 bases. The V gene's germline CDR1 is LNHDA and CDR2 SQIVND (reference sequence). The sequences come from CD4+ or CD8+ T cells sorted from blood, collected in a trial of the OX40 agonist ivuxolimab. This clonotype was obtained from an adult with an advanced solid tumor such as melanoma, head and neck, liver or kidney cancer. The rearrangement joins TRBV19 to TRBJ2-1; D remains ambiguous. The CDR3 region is CASSMKGPAPYNEQFF. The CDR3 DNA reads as TGTGCCAGTAGTATGAAGGGCCCGGCCCCCTACAATGAGCAGTTCTTC.